This T cell receptor beta chain was recovered during a study of T cells in Graves' hyperthyroidism and ophthalmopathy. Study results and limitations: For ophthalmopathy, model prediction preceded onset by a median roughly 6.2 months.

Orbital computed tomography and thyroid ultrasound, together with serum TRAb and thyroxine and clinical symptoms, were used for diagnoses. CDR3 size: 14 residues. V dropped 6 bases and J dropped 4 bases, with 12 bases sitting between them. There were TCR beta CDR3 regions amplified from RNA transcripts. The TCR CDR3 first-round RT-PCR relied on the HTBI primer set. TCRdb used MiXCR to reprocess the multiplex PCR reads, holding one entry per CDR3 protein. The sample yields 400,000 to 500,000 distinct CDR3 sequences, about 13% seen once. This clonotype came up many times. Its antigen is unknown. The chain combines TRBV12-3 or TRBV12-4 with TRBJ2-2, with D perhaps being TRBD1 or TRBD2 (5 bases each). Sequencing used blood. The TCR originated in a woman aged 18-35 years with Graves' hyperthyroidism. CDR3 loop: CASRLTRGTGELFF. The CDR3 DNA reads TGTGCCAGCAGACTAACTAGGGGCACCGGGGAGCTGTTTTTT.